The source of this TCR beta chain is a study of human T cells and chemical hapten exposure. Study summary: 2% DPC applied to an approximately 2 cm by approximately 2 cm arm area sensitized donors.

This clonotype was found many times. TCRdb ran MiXCR on the RACE reads and lists one entry per CDR3 protein. This table has tens of thousands of distinct CDR3 sequences, about 12% appearing once. The CDR3 consists of 15 residues. The ends lost 5 bases at V and 1 base at J; junction bases unmatched: 8. Regarding time point: patch test 3, about 24 weeks after DPC sensitization. Treatment given: therapeutic diphenylcyclopropenone sensitization with weekly scalp DPC. It was unfractionated whole blood from which total RNA was extracted. The sequences come from whole blood, collected in connection with sensitization to the hapten diphenylcyclopropenone (DPC). The source is a middle-aged woman with alopecia areata. Some clones in this sample may be carry-over from other donors' samples. The genes are TRBV12-3 or TRBV12-4 and TRBJ2-7; 7 nucleotides agree with TRBD1. The chain's CDR3 is CASSAPGTASYEQYF. The CDR3 DNA follows: TGTGCCAGCAGTGCTCCCGGGACAGCGTCCTACGAGCAGTACTTC.